This T cell receptor (beta chain) emerged from a study of STAT3 mutations in large granular lymphocyte leukemia. About the research overall: Roughly half the longitudinally sequenced T-LGLL patients had canonical STAT3 mutations. Study results and limitations: In T-cell large granular lymphocyte leukemia, about half of patients showed multiple immunodominant subclonotypes.

In regard to this clone: Its antigen is undetermined.

The length of the CDR3 is 12 residues. Germline CDR1 is SQVTM and CDR2 is ANQGSEA. Germline trimming cut 4 bases from V and 8 bases from J; bases unmatched to any gene: 1. Profiled with immunoSEQ multiplex PCR; TCRdb holds only in-frame clones, not every one. Seen here are more than 1,500 clones, 29% observed once, and the top ten hold about three fifths. This receptor was taken from a male patient between 45 and 60 years old with T-cell large granular lymphocyte leukemia. Some clones in this sample may be carry-over from other donors' samples. The sample comprised peripheral blood mononuclear cells. The chain has TRBV29-1 and TRBJ2-2; 10 positions agree with TRBD1. CDR3 coding DNA: TGCAGCGTTGGGACAGGGGGAGGGGAGCTGTTTTTT. Protein: CSVGTGGGELFF.